This is a list of T cell receptor beta chains from one sample in a study. Generated by immunoSEQ multiplex PCR, the TCRdb table keeps only in-frame clones and is missing some. The sample gives 60,000 to 85,000 clones, 93% of which show up once; approximately 4.4% is in the top ten. What was sequenced was PBMCs. These receptors were taken from a man between 35 and 55 years old with rheumatoid arthritis. Each CDR3 is given with its conserved first and last residue. D genes are given only for firm matches. The size of a clone is reported for some rows only, either as once, few or many, or as a class for expanded clones.

V gene	D gene	clone size	J gene	CDR3 protein	CDR3 DNA
TRBV3-1/TRBV3-2	TRBD1	.	TRBJ1-5	CASSPGTGNQPQHF	TGTGCCAGCAGCCCCGGGACAGGGAATCAGCCCCAGCATTTT
TRBV5-1	.	.	TRBJ1-4	CASSRGKNEKLFF	TGCGCCAGCAGCCGGGGCAAAAATGAAAAACTGTTTTTT
TRBV18	TRBD1	.	TRBJ1-4	CASSPRTGLNEKLFF	TGTGCCAGCTCACCGAGGACAGGACTTAATGAAAAACTGTTTTTT
TRBV5-1	.	.	TRBJ2-5	CASSLAPVGETQYF	TGCGCCAGCAGCTTGGCTCCAGTTGGAGAGACCCAGTACTTC
TRBV11-2	.	.	TRBJ1-3	CASSLPLIQKGNTIYF	TGTGCCAGCAGCTTACCCCTAATACAGAAAGGAAACACCATATATTTT
TRBV4-3	.	.	TRBJ1-1	CASSQLSGGEAFF	TGCGCCAGCAGCCAACTATCGGGTGGAGAAGCTTTCTTT
TRBV6-5	.	.	TRBJ2-1	CASSKYRDNYNEQFF	TGTGCCAGCAGTAAATACCGGGACAACTACAATGAGCAGTTCTTC
TRBV7-9	.	.	TRBJ2-7	CASSLRKGPSYEQYF	TGTGCCAGCAGCTTAAGGAAAGGGCCCTCCTACGAGCAGTACTTC
TRBV5-1	TRBD2	.	TRBJ2-3	CASRRGQREGLADTQYF	TGCGCCAGCAGGCGAGGGCAGCGGGAGGGCCTGGCAGATACGCAGTATTTT
TRBV7-2	.	.	TRBJ2-7	CASSLALTRTGLLYEQYF	TGTGCCAGCAGCTTAGCGCTAACAAGGACAGGACTACTCTACGAGCAGTACTTC
TRBV4-2	.	few	TRBJ2-7	CASSQVRQGGAYEQYF	TGTGCCAGCAGCCAAGTTAGGCAGGGGGGAGCCTACGAGCAGTACTTC
TRBV6-5	TRBD2	.	TRBJ2-1	CASSFTSGRFDEQFF	TGTGCCAGCAGTTTCACTAGCGGGAGGTTTGATGAGCAGTTCTTC
TRBV28	.	.	TRBJ2-1	CASKLTGFGEQFF	TGTGCCAGCAAATTGACAGGTTTCGGTGAGCAGTTCTTC
TRBV21-1	.	.	TRBJ2-2	CASSKGPAAGFVTGELFF	TGTGCCAGCAGCAAAGGCCCGGCGGCGGGATTCGTTACCGGGGAGCTGTTTTTT
TRBV7-9	TRBD1	.	TRBJ1-2	CASSPRTGPYGYTF	TGTGCCAGCAGCCCGAGGACAGGACCCTATGGCTACACCTTC
TRBV4-1	.	once	TRBJ1-1	CASSQDSRGTAYTFF	TGCGCCAGCAGCCAAGATAGCCGGGGTACGGCTTATACTTTCTTT
TRBV7-2	.	.	TRBJ1-1	CASSFIRGRGEAFF	TGTGCCAGCAGCTTTATTCGGGGGAGGGGTGAAGCTTTCTTT